The next 27 T cell receptor beta chains were all read from a single sample in a study of T cells after yellow fever vaccination. In TCRdb, the 5' RACE reads were re-called with MiXCR into one record per CDR3 protein. In the table there are around 320,000 distinct CDR3 sequences, less than 9.5% of which are singletons. The sample was CD4+ T cells sorted from PBMCs, taken 5 days after the yellow fever booster vaccination. These receptors were collected from a man between 18 and 29 years old who received the YFV17D yellow fever vaccine.

In this sample, this clonotype turned up many times. Written as DNA, the CDR3 is TGTGCCAGTAGTCTGTACTTACGATCCCACAACTTACAGGGGAACGGGGGAAAGCAGTTCTTC. This gives the protein CASSLYLRSHNLQGNGGKQFF. V is TRBV19 and J is TRBJ2-1; D perhaps matches TRBD1 (7 bases). The CDR3 consists of 21 residues. The germline gives CDR1 LNHDA, CDR2 SQIVND (reference sequence). Trimming took off 5 bases at V and 11 bases at J, with 40 bases between the two ends.

V gene TRBV6-6 combines with J gene TRBJ1-5; D gene ambiguous. Germline loops: CDR1 MNHNY, CDR2 SVGAGI (reference sequence). V lost 2 bases, J lost 0 bases, and 5 bases lay in between. The CDR3 is 14 residues long. CDR3 nucleotide sequence: TGTGCCAGCAGTTACGGGCTTAGCAATCAGCCCCAGCATTTT. This gives the protein CASSYGLSNQPQHF.

The chain links TRBV18 to TRBJ1-5; D is perhaps TRBD1 (5 bases). The CDR3 sequence is 15 residues long. Deletions cut 8 bases from V and 5 bases from J, with 19 bases between. Germline V gives CDR1 KGHSH, CDR2 LQKENI. The CDR3 DNA is TGTGCCAGCACCGGATCAGGGACTTATTATCAGCCCCAGCATTTT. This codes for CASTGSGTYYQPQHF.

This clonotype turned up a few times. In nucleotides, the CDR3 is TGTGCCACGGGGGGGGCTCACGAGCAGTACGTC. Amino acid sequence: CATGGAHEQYV. The chain is built from TRBV12-3 or TRBV12-4 and TRBJ2-7; 8 bases are shared with TRBD2. The V gene end was trimmed by 10 bases and the J gene end by 5 bases; junction bases not matched to a gene: 4. This CDR3 spans 11 amino acids.

This clonotype was seen a few times. The chain's CDR3 is CSARDSLRWRDLREQFF. The CDR3 region has the DNA TGCAGTGCTAGAGATTCATTGCGATGGAGGGACCTCAGGGAGCAGTTCTTC. The V call is TRBV20-1, the J call TRBJ2-1; D possibly corresponds to TRBD2 (6 bases). Looked up from germline, CDR1 is DFQATT and CDR2 is SNEGSKA (reference sequence). V dropped 0 bases and J dropped 10 bases, with 25 bases sitting between them. There are 17 residues in the CDR3.

This clonotype was observed at least ten times. The chain recombines TRBV11-2 with TRBJ1-2, with D perhaps TRBD1 (5 bases). CDR3 length: 15 amino acids. The V gene's germline CDR1 is SGHAT and CDR2 FQNNGV. V shed 1 base and J shed 3 bases, with 12 bases lying between them. In DNA form, the CDR3 reads TGTGCCAGCAGCTTAGGGCCAGGGCTACACTATGGCTACACCTTC. Its protein product is CASSLGPGLHYGYTF. Supplemented by reference TRBV11-2 and TRBJ1-2, the full variable domain reads EAGVAQSPRYKIIEKRQSVAFWCNPISGHATLYWYQQILGQGPKLLIQFQNNGVVDDSQLPKDRFSAERLKGVDSTLKIQPAKLEDSAVYLCASSLGPGLHYGYTFGSGTRLTVV.

J is TRBJ1-2 and V is TRBV7-8, with unresolved D. The germline CDR1 and CDR2 sequences are SGHVS and FQNEAQ. This CDR3 comprises 13 residues. Trimming took off 8 bases at V and 3 bases at J, with 13 bases between the two ends. DNA of the CDR3: TGTGCCAGCGGCGGGAGGGCTGACTATGGCTACACCTTC. Its translation: CASGGRADYGYTF. The whole variable domain, filled in from reference TRBV7-8 and TRBJ1-2, reads GAGVSQSPRYKVAKRGQDVALRCDPISGHVSLFWYQQALGQGPEFLTYFQNEAQLDKSGLPSDRFFAERPEGSVSTLKIQRTQQEDSAVYLCASGGRADYGYTFGSGTRLTVV.

This clonotype was found many times. This chain connects TRBV9 to TRBJ2-5; tentatively, D is TRBD2 (5 bases). Germline V gene data show CDR1 as SGDLS and CDR2 as YYNGEE. CDR3 length: 13 residues. Trimming removed 0 bases at V and 5 bases at J, with 8 bases between. The CDR3 spells CASSVGGYETQYF. The CDR3 nucleotides read TGTGCCAGCAGCGTAGGAGGGTACGAGACCCAGTACTTC.

This clonotype was recorded many times. This chain uses TRBV6-2 or TRBV6-3 with TRBJ2-1; 11 nucleotides align to TRBD2. Germline V lookup: CDR1 MNHEY, CDR2 SVGEGT. J lost 10 bases, V lost 2 bases, and 16 bases had no gene match. The CDR3 has 18 residues. CDR3 DNA: TGTGCCAGCAGTTACGGAGGTTGGGGGACTAGCGGACGGGGCGAGCAGTTCTTC. Protein product: CASSYGGWGTSGRGEQFF.

The sample holds a few counts of this clonotype. The rearrangement uses TRBV7-8 and TRBJ2-7; 9 bases agree with TRBD2. The J segment lost 6 bases and the V segment lost 5 bases, leaving 11 bases of the junction unmatched. This CDR3 region has 15 residues. Germline CDR1 SGHVS, CDR2 FQNEAQ. CDR3 DNA sequence: TGTGCCAGCAGCGAGAGCCCGGGACTAGCTTTCGAGCAGTACGTC. Translation gives CASSESPGLAFEQYV.

The J gene is TRBJ1-1, the V gene TRBV6-6; no clear D gene. The V end lost 7 bases, the J end lost 4 bases, and 22 bases lay between the germline ends. Germline values: CDR1 MNHNY, CDR2 SVGAGI (reference sequence). This CDR3 has 16 amino acids. CDR3 amino acids: CASNGASTSRPTEAFF. The CDR3 bases are TGTGCCAGCAACGGAGCCTCGACCTCCAGACCCACTGAAGCTTTCTTT.

This clonotype was seen only a few times. The V call is TRBV7-2, the J call TRBJ2-7; D remains ambiguous. V was trimmed by 0 bases and J by 0 bases, leaving 6 bases between them. The CDR3 has 14 residues. Per the germline V gene, CDR1 is SGHTA and CDR2 is FQGNSA. The CDR3 DNA sequence: TGTGCCAGCAGCTTAGCACAGAACTCCTACGAGCAGTACGTC. Translation: CASSLAQNSYEQYV.

This clonotype has more than one count but fewer than ten. The chain uses TRBV20-1 and TRBJ2-7; the match to TRBD2 covers 12 bases. The CDR3 sequence is 15 residues long. In germline, CDR1 is DFQATT, CDR2 SNEGSKA (reference sequence). V lost 4 bases, J lost 4 bases, and 8 bases stayed unmatched. This chain's CDR3 is CSATSGGAGQYEQYF. The CDR3 nucleotides read TGCAGTGCTACTAGCGGGGGGGCCGGTCAGTACGAGCAGTACTTC.

This clonotype was seen repeatedly, ten times or more. The chain carries TRBV5-1 and TRBJ2-5; the D gene is possibly TRBD1 (5 bases). This CDR3 has 14 residues. V lost 5 bases and J lost 2, with 13 bases in between. CDR1 and CDR2 (germline): SGHRS, YFSETQ. The CDR3 DNA follows: TGCGCCAGCAGACCCGGGTACAGGCAAGAGACCCAGTACTTC. Its protein is CASRPGYRQETQYF.

This clonotype has ten or more counts. This sequence joins TRBV20-1 and TRBJ2-7; TRBD2 agrees at 8 bases. The germline V gene encodes CDR1 DFQATT and CDR2 SNEGSKA (reference sequence). There are 12 residues in the CDR3. V shed 5 bases and J 6 bases; nucleotides not matched to a gene: 6. The CDR3 sequence: CSAWGSGSEQYF. CDR3 DNA: TGCAGTGCTTGGGGAAGCGGGAGCGAGCAGTACTTC.

This clonotype appeared a few times. The rearrangement joins TRBV29-1 to TRBJ1-2, with D unclear. Germline values: CDR1 SQVTM, CDR2 ANQGSEA. The germline V and J ends were trimmed by 4 bases and 2 bases, with 14 bases remaining between them. CDR3 size: 14 residues. CDR3 sequence reads: CSVVSWAQNYGYTF. In nucleotides, the CDR3 is TGCAGCGTTGTAAGTTGGGCACAAAACTATGGCTACACCTTC.

This chain uses TRBV30 with TRBJ2-7; D gene unclear. The germline V gene has CDR1 GTSNPN and CDR2 SVGIG (reference sequence). Trimming took 0 bases from V and 5 from J, leaving 8 bases between them. There are 12 residues in the CDR3. CDR3 residues: CAWSVSGDEQYF. CDR3 sequence (DNA): TGTGCCTGGAGTGTAAGTGGGGACGAGCAGTACTTC.

In this sample, this clonotype turned up a few times. CDR3 in amino acids: CASSVSAQGEKLFF. CDR3 nucleotides: TGTGCCAGCAGCGTATCAGCTCAGGGAGAAAAACTGTTTTTT. This chain joins TRBV9 and TRBJ1-4; perhaps TRBD1 as D (5 bases). Trimming removed 1 base from V and 8 bases from J, with 12 bases in between. This CDR3 contains 14 residues. Germline CDR1 SGDLS, CDR2 YYNGEE.

J is TRBJ2-2 and V is TRBV5-6; tentative D call: TRBD1 (5 bases). CDR1 SGHDT and CDR2 YYEEEE come from the germline V gene. The CDR3 runs 16 residues. V lost 1 base to trimming and J lost 1 base, with 11 bases between them. CDR3 sequence (DNA): TGTGCCAGCAGCTTGCTTCAGGGTGGGAACACCGGGGAGCTGTTTTTT. It codes for CASSLLQGGNTGELFF. Full variable domain (remainder filled in from reference TRBV5-6 and TRBJ2-2): DAGVTQSPTHLIKTRGQQVTLRCSPKSGHDTVSWYQQALGQGPQFIFQYYEEEERQRGNFPDRFSGHQFPNYSSELNVNALLLGDSALYLCASSLLQGGNTGELFFGEGSRLTVL.

The chain is built from TRBV28 and TRBJ2-1; TRBD2 agrees at 13 bases. Germline-derived CDR1 and CDR2 are MDHEN and SYDVKM. J lost 7 bases, V lost 4 bases, and 10 bases had no gene match. CDR3 length equals 17 residues. CDR3 sequence reads: CASSSGLAGDLGNEQFF. The CDR3 nucleotides read TGTGCCAGCAGTTCAGGACTAGCGGGGGATCTGGGGAATGAGCAGTTCTTC.

A few counts support this clonotype. The chain links TRBV7-2 to TRBJ1-2; D is perhaps TRBD1 (6 bases). Germline CDR1 reads SGHTA; CDR2 reads FQGNSA. Trimming took 6 bases from V and 8 from J, leaving 22 bases between them. The CDR3 covers 15 residues. The DNA for the CDR3 is TGTGCCAGCAGGGAGGGGGGGCGCCTAACAGAAGGCTACACCTTC. Encoded protein: CASREGGRLTEGYTF. The complete variable domain, with remaining parts taken from reference TRBV7-2 and TRBJ1-2, reads GAGVSQSPSNKVTEKGKDVELRCDPISGHTALYWYRQSLGQGLEFLIYFQGNSAPDKSGLPSDRFSAERTGGSVSTLTIQRTQQEDSAVYLCASREGGRLTEGYTFGSGTRLTVV.

This clonotype was seen ten or more times. The V call is TRBV12-3 or TRBV12-4, the J call TRBJ1-1; D unclear. The CDR3 is 15 amino acids. V lost 7 bases, J lost 2 bases, and 17 bases lay in between. The DNA for the CDR3 is TGTGCCAGCACCCTACGACCGGGAGGCAACACTGAAGCTTTCTTT. Protein: CASTLRPGGNTEAFF.

The chain couples TRBV3-1 to TRBJ2-1; D may be TRBD2 (6 bases). Trimming shortened V by 6 bases and J by 2 bases, and 8 bases separated the two germline ends. CDR3 size: 13 residues. Germline V gene sequence: CDR1 LGHDT, CDR2 YNNKEL (reference sequence). The CDR3 loop reads CASRLAPYNEQFF. As DNA, the CDR3 is TGTGCCAGCAGACTAGCCCCCTACAATGAGCAGTTCTTC.

The sample holds a few counts of this clonotype. V and J are TRBV20-1 and TRBJ2-5; the D gene is possibly TRBD1 (6 bases). CDR1 DFQATT and CDR2 SNEGSKA come from the germline V gene (reference sequence). The ends were cut back, 6 bases at V and 2 bases at J, with 19 bases in the middle. The CDR3 covers 15 residues. CDR3 loop: CSAEGVRVGQETQYF. CDR3 nucleotide sequence: TGCAGTGCCGAGGGGGTTCGGGTGGGGCAAGAGACCCAGTACTTC.

This chain connects TRBV3-1 to TRBJ2-7, with D hard to call. Per the germline V gene, CDR1 is LGHDT and CDR2 is YNNKEL (reference sequence). Trimming took 2 bases from V and 4 from J, leaving 9 bases between them. This CDR3 has 13 residues. CDR3 region: CASSQLSEYEQYF. CDR3 bases: TGTGCCAGCAGCCAACTTTCAGAGTACGAGCAGTACTTC.

In its sample, this clonotype was seen a few times. The chain joins TRBV7-8 to TRBJ2-1, with no clear D. Germline CDR1 SGHVS, CDR2 FQNEAQ. The germline V and J ends were trimmed by 0 bases and 7 bases, with 7 bases remaining between them. The length of the CDR3 is 13 residues. The CDR3 loop reads CASSLAYANEQFF. The CDR3, as DNA: TGTGCCAGCAGCTTAGCTTATGCAAATGAGCAGTTCTTC.

The chain employs TRBV5-5 and TRBJ2-7; unclear D gene. The CDR3 is 14 residues long. Germline values: CDR1 SGHKS, CDR2 YYEKEE (reference sequence). The ends were cut back, 0 bases at V and 2 bases at J, with 9 bases in the middle. As DNA, the CDR3 is TGTGCCAGCAGCTTGGGGGTGTTACCCTACGAGCAGTACTTC. Encoded protein: CASSLGVLPYEQYF.